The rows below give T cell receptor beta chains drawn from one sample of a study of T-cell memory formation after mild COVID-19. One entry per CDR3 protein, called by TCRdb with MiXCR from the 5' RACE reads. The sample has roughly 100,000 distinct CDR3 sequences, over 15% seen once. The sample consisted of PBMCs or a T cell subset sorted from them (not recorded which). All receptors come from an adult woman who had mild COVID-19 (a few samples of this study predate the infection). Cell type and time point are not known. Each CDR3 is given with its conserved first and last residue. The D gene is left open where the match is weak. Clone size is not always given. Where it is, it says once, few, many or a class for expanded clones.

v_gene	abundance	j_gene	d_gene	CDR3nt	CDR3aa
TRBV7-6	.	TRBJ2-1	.	TGTGCCAGCAGCTTAGGGGATGGAACCTACAATGAGCAGTTCTTC	CASSLGDGTYNEQFF
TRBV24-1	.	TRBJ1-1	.	TGTGCCACCAGTGAGGGACCCACTGAAGCTTTCTTT	CATSEGPTEAFF
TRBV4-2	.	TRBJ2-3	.	TGTGCCAGCAGCCAAGAAAGTAACTTCTTCACAGATACGCAGTATTTT	CASSQESNFFTDTQYF
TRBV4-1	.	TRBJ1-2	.	TGCGCCAGCAGCCACACAGTGTCAAGGGATGGCTACACCTTC	CASSHTVSRDGYTF
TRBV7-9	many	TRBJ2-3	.	TGTGCCAGCAGCCCCCCTCCCTCCCATACGCAGTATTTT	CASSPPPSHTQYF
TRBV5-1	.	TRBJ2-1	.	TGCGCCAGCAGCTTGGGGTGGGGTACCTACAATGAGCAGTTCTTC	CASSLGWGTYNEQFF
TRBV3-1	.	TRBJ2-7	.	TGTGCCAGCAGCCAAGATAGGGCAGGCCCTTTTCTCTACGAGCAGTACTTC	CASSQDRAGPFLYEQYF
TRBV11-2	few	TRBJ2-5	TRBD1	TGTGCCAGCAGTCCCACCGGGACAGGGGGTGAGACCCAGTACTTC	CASSPTGTGGETQYF
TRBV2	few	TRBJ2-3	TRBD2	TGTGCCAGCAGTGGGAGAAGCGGGGGCCTCACAGATACGCAGTATTTT	CASSGRSGGLTDTQYF
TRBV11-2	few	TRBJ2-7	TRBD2	TGTGCCAGCGGGACTAGTAGCTACGAGCAGTACTTC	CASGTSSYEQYF
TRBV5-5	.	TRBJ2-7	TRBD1	TGTGCCAGCAGCACAAAACCGGGACAGAGCTTCTACGAGCAGTACTTC	CASSTKPGQSFYEQYF
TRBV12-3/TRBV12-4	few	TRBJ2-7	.	TGTGCCAGCAGTCTCCTGCACTACGAGCAGTACTTC	CASSLLHYEQYF
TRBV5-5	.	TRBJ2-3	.	TGTGCCAGCAGCACGTTTGGTACAGATACGCAGTATTTT	CASSTFGTDTQYF
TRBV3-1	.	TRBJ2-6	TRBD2	TGTGCCAGCAGCCCGACTAGCGGAACTGGGGCCAACGTCCTGACTTTC	CASSPTSGTGANVLTF
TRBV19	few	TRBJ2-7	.	TGTGCCAGTAGCGCCGGGACATCCTACGAGCAGTACTTC	CASSAGTSYEQYF
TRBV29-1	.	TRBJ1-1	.	TGCAGCGTTGTTGACCCGGGACACGGAGGGACTGAAGCTTTCTTT	CSVVDPGHGGTEAFF
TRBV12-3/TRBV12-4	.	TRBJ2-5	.	TGTGCCAGCACCCCGTCGGGGTCCCAGCGAGAGACCCAGTACTTC	CASTPSGSQRETQYF
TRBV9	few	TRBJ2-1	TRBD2	TGTGCCAGCAGCTCTAGCGGGGGGTTATACAATGAGCAGTTCTTC	CASSSSGGLYNEQFF
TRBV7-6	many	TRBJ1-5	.	TGTGCCAGCAGCTTGCTGGGCAGCAATCAGCCCCAGCATTTT	CASSLLGSNQPQHF
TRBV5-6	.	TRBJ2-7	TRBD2	TGTGCCAGCGGAACCGGGACTAGCGGGATGATGGAGCAGTACTTC	CASGTGTSGMMEQYF
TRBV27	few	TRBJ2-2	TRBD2	TGTGCCAGCAGGCAAACTAGCGGGGAGGGAGGGGAGCTGTTTTTT	CASRQTSGEGGELFF
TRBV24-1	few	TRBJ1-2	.	TGTGCCACCAGTGATTCGGTCGGGCCTGCCGCCTTC	CATSDSVGPAAF
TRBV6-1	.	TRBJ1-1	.	TGTGCCAGCAGTGGTAAGGGACATATCAACACTGAAGCTTTCTTT	CASSGKGHINTEAFF
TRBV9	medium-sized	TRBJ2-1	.	TGTGCCAGCAGCCCCAACCCCACCTACAATGAGCAGTTCTTC	CASSPNPTYNEQFF
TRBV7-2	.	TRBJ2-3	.	TGTGCCAGCAGCTTAAGGACGGGACTTAGTCCACCCCGCCTATCCGATACGCAGTATTTT	CASSLRTGLSPPRLSDTQYF
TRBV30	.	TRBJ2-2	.	TGTGCCTGGAGGTTAGCGTCTGTAGCCGGGGAGCTGTATTTT	CAWRLASVAGELYF
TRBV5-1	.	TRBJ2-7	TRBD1	TGCGCCAGCAGCTTGGCAGGGGGCATCTCTTACGAGCAGTACTTC	CASSLAGGISYEQYF
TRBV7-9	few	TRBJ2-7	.	TGTGCCAGCTCAAGGACCTACGAGCAGTACTTC	CASSRTYEQYF
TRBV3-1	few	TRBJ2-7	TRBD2	TGTGCCAGCAGCCAAGATGGACTAGCCTTCGGCGTGAACTTC	CASSQDGLAFGVNF
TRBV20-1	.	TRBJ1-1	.	TGCAGTGCTAGAGATCGTAAGGGTGGGACTGAAGCTTTCTTT	CSARDRKGGTEAFF
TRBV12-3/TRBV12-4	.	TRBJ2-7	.	TGTGCCAGCAGGGTGAGCCCCTACGAGCAGTACTTC	CASRVSPYEQYF
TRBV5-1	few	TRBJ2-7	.	TGCGCCAGCAGCTTGCGGGCCGGCTACGAGCAGTACTTC	CASSLRAGYEQYF
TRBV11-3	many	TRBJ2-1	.	TGTGCCAGCAGCCCCCCGGGACTTTCAAGAGAGAATGAGCAGTTCTTC	CASSPPGLSRENEQFF
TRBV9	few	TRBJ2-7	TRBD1	TGTGCCAGCTCTTTCTCGCAGGGGGCCTACGAGCAGTACTTC	CASSFSQGAYEQYF
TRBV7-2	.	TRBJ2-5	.	TGTGCCAGCAGCCAAAGGCCCGGCACGACTCAGATGACCCAGTACTTC	CASSQRPGTTQMTQYF
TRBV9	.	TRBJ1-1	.	TGTGCCAGCAGTAACTCCCCCGGTGAAGCTTTCTTT	CASSNSPGEAFF
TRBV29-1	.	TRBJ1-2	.	TGCAGCGTTAGGCCGCGGGGGGCCCTCTATGGCTACACCTTC	CSVRPRGALYGYTF
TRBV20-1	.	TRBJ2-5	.	TGCAGTGCTAGAGAGCCGGTCTACAATTCTGCCCAGTACTTC	CSAREPVYNSAQYF
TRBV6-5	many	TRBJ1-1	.	TGTGCCAGCAGTTACGGGTTTAACACTGAAGCTTTCTTT	CASSYGFNTEAFF
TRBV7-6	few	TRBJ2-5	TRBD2	TGTGCCAGCAGCCAAGGCGTTGGACTAGCCCTAATCGAGACCCAGTACTTC	CASSQGVGLALIETQYF
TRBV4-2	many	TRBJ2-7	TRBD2	TGTGCCAGCAGCCACATGGCCGGACTAGCGGGACATAACGAGCAGTACTTC	CASSHMAGLAGHNEQYF
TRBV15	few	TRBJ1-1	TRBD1	TGTGCCACCAGCCCTCGGGACAGGGGCCTGAACACTGAAGCTTTCTTT	CATSPRDRGLNTEAFF
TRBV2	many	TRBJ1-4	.	TGTGCCAGCAGCCCCGGACAGAATTTTAATGAAAAACTGTTTTTT	CASSPGQNFNEKLFF
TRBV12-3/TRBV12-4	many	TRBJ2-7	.	TGTGCCAGCAGTCCGCCCTTTCTAACGGGGTTCCACGAGCAGTACTTC	CASSPPFLTGFHEQYF
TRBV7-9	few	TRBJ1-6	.	TGTGCCAGCAGCTTGGTAACGGGGTCTTCACCCCTCCACTTT	CASSLVTGSSPLHF
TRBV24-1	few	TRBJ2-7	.	TGTGCCACCAGTCCGGAGACAGGTCCCTACGAGCAGTACTTC	CATSPETGPYEQYF
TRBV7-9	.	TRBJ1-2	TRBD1	TGTGCCAGCACTCACCCAGGGGGGGAGAATGGCTACACCTTC	CASTHPGGENGYTF
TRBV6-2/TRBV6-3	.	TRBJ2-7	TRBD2	TGTGCCAGCAGTGGGGGACTAGCGGGATCCTACGAGCAGTACTTC	CASSGGLAGSYEQYF
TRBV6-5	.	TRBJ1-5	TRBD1	TGTGCCAGCAGTTTCCCCGGGACAGATCAGCCCCAGCATTTT	CASSFPGTDQPQHF
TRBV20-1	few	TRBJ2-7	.	TGCAGTGCTAGGGTTCGGAACTACGAGCAGTACTTC	CSARVRNYEQYF
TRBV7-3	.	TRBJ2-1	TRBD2	TGTGCCAGCAGCTTTTGGACTAGCGGCCTCGGGGAGCAGTTCTTC	CASSFWTSGLGEQFF
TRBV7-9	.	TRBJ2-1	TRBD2	TGTGCCAGCAGCTTACCCGGGAGGAATGAGCAGTTCTTC	CASSLPGRNEQFF
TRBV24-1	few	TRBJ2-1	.	TGTGCCACCAGTGATGGACTATACAATGAGCAGTTCTTC	CATSDGLYNEQFF
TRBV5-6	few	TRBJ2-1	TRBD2	TGTGCCAGCAGCACGGTAAGCGGGAAAAATGAGCAGTTCTTC	CASSTVSGKNEQFF
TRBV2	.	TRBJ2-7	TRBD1	TGTGCCAGCAGTGAAGCTACGGGACAGACCTACGAGCAGTACTTC	CASSEATGQTYEQYF
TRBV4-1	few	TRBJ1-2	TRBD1	TGCGCCAGCAGCCACCGCGGTGGGACAGACTTTTATGGCTACACCTTC	CASSHRGGTDFYGYTF
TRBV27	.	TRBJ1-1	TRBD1	TGTGCCAGCAGTTTCGGGACAGGGGGGAACACTGAAGCTTTCTTT	CASSFGTGGNTEAFF